This TCR beta chain was profiled in a study of T cells after yellow fever vaccination. Study information: Any fraction with a low cell number was prepared using SMART-Seq v4 Ultra Low Input. Study-wide results and caveats: Post-booster repertoires contained most primary-vaccination clones again (almost 97% CD4, 85% to 90% CD8). Weaker overall, the secondary response nonetheless peaked faster (day 5 versus 15).

In its sample, this clonotype was seen many times. As yet, its antigen is unknown. In germline, CDR1 is MNHEY, CDR2 SMNVEV (reference sequence). V was clipped by 5 bases and J by 7 bases, with 20 bases between them. CDR3 length equals 15 residues. It was through 5'RACE template switching that TCR cDNA was made, with a universal primer site and UMIs added. A single record per CDR3 protein comes from TCRdb applying MiXCR to the 5' RACE reads. The table has approximately 70,000 distinct CDR3 sequences, approximately 7.3% seen once. This material consisted of CD8+ T cells sorted from PBMCs, taken less than 11 days after the first yellow fever vaccination. This receptor was obtained from a young man who received the YFV17D yellow fever vaccine. This rearrangement joins TRBV27 to TRBJ1-1; the D gene is possibly TRBD1 (6 bases). CDR3 sequence (DNA): TGTGCCAGCAGTCTAAATTTGGACAGCGAGATTGAAGCTTTCTTT. This encodes CASSLNLDSEIEAFF.